The entry that follows covers one TCR beta chain sequence. This sample was taken from a study of T cell responses to AZD1222 COVID-19 vaccine. Data came from immunoSEQ multiplex PCR; TCRdb stores just in-frame clones and leaves some out. The data hold over 75,000 clones, with roughly nine tenths observed a single time. Germline lookup yields CDR1 WNHNN and CDR2 SYGVQD (reference sequence). The ends lost 3 bases at V and 5 bases at J; junction bases unmatched: 9. This CDR3 has 17 amino acids. The specimen was peripheral blood, collected on day 0 of AZD1222 vaccination. The sequence was obtained from an adult in good health. V and J are TRBV10-1 and TRBJ2-1; 11 nucleotides agree with TRBD1. CDR3 loop: CASSDPGTGGSNNEQFF. CDR3 nucleotides: TGCGCCAGCAGTGATCCCGGGACAGGGGGATCAAACAATGAGCAGTTCTTC.